These 6 T cell receptor beta chains came from one sample sequenced in a study of cytomegalovirus exposure and HLA in healthy donors. TCRdb keeps only in-frame clones here, not all; method: immunoSEQ multiplex PCR. Among 150,000 to 250,000 clones listed, approximately 82% were seen once. The source material was PBMCs. These receptors came from a woman aged 25 to 39 in good health and CMV-seropositive.

V gene TRBV7-2 combines with J gene TRBJ2-1, with 9 bases aligning to TRBD1. There are 15 residues in the CDR3. Trimming cost V 4 bases and J 8 bases; bases outside gene matches: 9. Germline CDR1 reads SGHTA; CDR2 reads FQGNSA. The CDR3 here is CASSYRDREFDEQFF. The CDR3 DNA follows: TGTGCCAGCAGCTACCGGGACAGGGAGTTCGATGAGCAGTTCTTC.

CDR3 amino acids: CASSEEFSSGELFF. The DNA of the CDR3 is TGTGCCAGCAGTGAAGAGTTCAGTTCCGGGGAGCTGTTTTTT. The chain is built from TRBV6-1 and TRBJ2-2, with D uncertain. The germline V gene has CDR1 MNHNS and CDR2 SASEGT. There are 14 residues in the CDR3. Trimming removed 1 base from V and 6 bases from J, with 9 bases in between.

The chain employs TRBV2 and TRBJ1-5; perhaps TRBD1 as D (6 bases). Germline-derived CDR1 and CDR2 are SNHLY and FYNNEI. V gave up 3 bases and J gave up 5 bases, with 8 bases separating them. The CDR3 runs to 13 residues. The chain's CDR3 is CASSENRDQPQHF. The DNA for the CDR3 is TGTGCCAGCAGTGAGAACAGGGATCAGCCCCAGCATTTT.

The V call is TRBV6-5, the J call TRBJ1-1; D may be TRBD1 (6 bases). V lost 6 bases, J lost 1 base, and 9 bases lay in between. The CDR3 consists of 13 residues. The germline CDR1 and CDR2 sequences are MNHEY and SVGAGI. CDR3 bases: TGTGCCAGCAGCCCGGGACAGAACACTGAAGCTTTCTTT. Protein sequence: CASSPGQNTEAFF.

V and J are TRBV29-1 and TRBJ2-1; tentative D call: TRBD1 (5 bases). The CDR3 runs 14 residues. Trimming took off 6 bases at V and 2 bases at J, with 14 bases between the two ends. Germline CDR1 SQVTM, CDR2 ANQGSEA. The CDR3 is CSVTQGATYNEQFF. In DNA form, the CDR3 reads TGCAGCGTAACACAAGGGGCCACCTACAATGAGCAGTTCTTC.

The V gene is TRBV27, the J gene TRBJ1-4, with TRBD1 matching 9 bases. Trimming removed 3 bases from V and 8 bases from J; junction bases left unmatched: 16. The CDR3 extends over 18 amino acids. Germline CDR1 is MNHEY and CDR2 is SMNVEV (reference sequence). CDR3 in DNA: TGTGCCAGCAGTTTTACGTTTACAGGGGGCTCACTAAGAGAAAAACTGTTTTTT. It specifies CASSFTFTGGSLREKLFF.